One sample yielded the 20 T cell receptor beta chains listed below, sequenced in a study of CD8+ T cells in alopecia areata. Extracted from the samples, RNA was reverse transcribed into cDNA to serve as the sequencing template. Sequencing was performed with immunoSEQ multiplex PCR; in TCRdb, only in-frame clones are kept and a portion is missing. In the table there are 180,000 or so clones, approximately 52% of which are singletons. Described treatment: oral pan-JAK inhibitor, 5-10 mg twice daily. Sequencing was performed on CD4+ T cells sorted from blood, taken between weeks 55 and 65, from a patient treated with tofacitinib. Receptor source: a human donor with alopecia areata.

This chain uses TRBV30 with TRBJ1-1, with 8 bases identical to TRBD1. The CDR3 has 14 residues. CDR1 is GTSNPN, CDR2 SVGIG, per germline (reference sequence). With V trimmed by 2 bases and J by 1 base, 3 bases remained unmatched. CDR3 amino acids: CAWSSGTGNTEAFF. The CDR3 nucleotides read TGTGCCTGGAGTTCCGGGACAGGGAACACTGAAGCTTTCTTT. Drawing the rest from reference TRBV30 and TRBJ1-1, the complete variable domain is SQTIHQWPATLVQPVGSPLSLECTVEGTSNPNLYWYRQAAGRGLQLLFYSVGIGQISSEVPQNLSASRPQDRQFILSSKKLLLSDSGFYLCAWSSGTGNTEAFFGQGTRLTVV.

This clone was recorded only once. The gene calls are TRBV30 and TRBJ2-5, with 12 bases fitting TRBD2. This CDR3 has 19 amino acids. With V trimmed by 3 bases and J by 1 base, 15 bases remained unmatched. CDR1 and CDR2 (germline): GTSNPN, SVGIG (reference sequence). CDR3 in amino acids: CAWSPSPITSGGIQETQYF. Written as DNA, the CDR3 is TGTGCCTGGAGCCCTTCGCCAATAACTAGCGGGGGGATCCAAGAGACCCAGTACTTC.

The V and J genes are TRBV29-1 and TRBJ1-1; 8 bases fit TRBD1. Germline trimming cut 4 bases from V and 6 bases from J; bases unmatched to any gene: 7. CDR1 is SQVTM, CDR2 ANQGSEA, per germline. The CDR3 covers 13 residues. CDR3 loop: CSVGRTGSSEAFF. The CDR3, as DNA: TGCAGCGTTGGAAGGACAGGGAGCTCTGAAGCTTTCTTT.

This chain's CDR3 is CASSPRGSEWNTEAFF. The CDR3 DNA follows: TGTGCCAGCAGTCCCCGCGGTTCCGAATGGAACACTGAAGCTTTCTTT. The chain uses TRBV27 and TRBJ1-1; D gene unclear. The CDR3 is made up of 16 amino acids. Germline assignment: CDR1 MNHEY and CDR2 SMNVEV (reference sequence). V was cut by 5 bases and J by 1 base, with 17 bases left in between.

The table lists this clone with a count of one. The chain has TRBV19 and TRBJ2-3, with D perhaps assigned TRBD1 or TRBD2 (5 bases each). The CDR3 spans 15 residues. Germline-derived CDR1 and CDR2 are LNHDA and SQIVND (reference sequence). Trimming took 3 bases from V and 0 from J, leaving 10 bases between them. CDR3 DNA: TGTGCCAGTAGTATGTACGAGGGGAGCACAGATACGCAGTATTTT. Its translation is CASSMYEGSTDTQYF.

The chain couples TRBV11-2 to TRBJ2-7, with 7 bases that match TRBD2. Germline V gene sequence: CDR1 SGHAT, CDR2 FQNNGV. The trim removed 4 bases at V and 3 bases at J, leaving 3 bases unmatched. The length of the CDR3 is 13 residues. CDR3 coding DNA: TGTGCCAGCAGCTCTTGGGGGGGCTACGAGCAGTACTTC. This encodes CASSSWGGYEQYF.

This chain joins TRBV9 and TRBJ1-4; 10 nucleotides match TRBD1. The germline gives CDR1 SGDLS, CDR2 YYNGEE. Trimming took 2 bases from V and 8 from J; bases not matched to a gene: 12. The CDR3 consists of 17 residues. CDR3 DNA: TGTGCCAGCAGCGTTAGCCGACGAGGGACAGGGGAGGAAAAACTGTTTTTT. The encoded protein is CASSVSRRGTGEEKLFF.

This chain uses TRBV29-1 with TRBJ2-1; tentatively, D is TRBD2 (6 bases). Trimming shortened V by 8 bases and J by 8 bases, and 22 bases separated the two germline ends. This CDR3 has 14 amino acids. Germline CDR1 and CDR2: SQVTM and ANQGSEA. CDR3 sequence: CSLTWGLKADEQFF. The CDR3 coding sequence is TGCAGCTTAACCTGGGGACTCAAAGCCGATGAGCAGTTCTTC.

The chain carries TRBV5-1 and TRBJ2-7; no clear D. The germline V and J ends were trimmed by 4 bases and 0 bases, with 8 bases remaining between them. The length of the CDR3 is 13 residues. The germline V gene encodes CDR1 SGHRS and CDR2 YFSETQ. The CDR3 DNA is TGCGCCAGCAGCAGGGTTGCCTCCTACGAGCAGTACTTC. It codes for CASSRVASYEQYF.

The chain joins TRBV11-2 to TRBJ2-7; 8 nucleotides line up with TRBD1. Germline V lookup: CDR1 SGHAT, CDR2 FQNNGV. The CDR3 extends over 15 amino acids. Germline trimming cut 1 base from V and 3 bases from J; bases unmatched to any gene: 5. The CDR3 sequence: CASSLGQGANYEQYF. The CDR3 nucleotides read TGTGCCAGCAGCTTAGGCCAGGGGGCGAACTACGAGCAGTACTTC.

This chain uses TRBV6-5 with TRBJ1-6; D remains ambiguous. Germline V CDR1 and CDR2: MNHEY, SVGAGI. The CDR3 extends over 15 amino acids. V was trimmed by 2 bases and J by 7 bases, leaving 12 bases between them. CDR3 protein: CASSYRSGANSPLHF. The CDR3 region has the DNA TGTGCCAGCAGTTACCGGTCGGGCGCAAATTCACCCCTCCACTTT.

The V and J genes are TRBV23-1 and TRBJ2-7; TRBD1 matches at 10 bases. TRBV23-1 is an ORF; its function is uncertain. Unmatched junction bases numbered 5, after V lost 1 base and J lost 2 bases. The CDR3 spans 16 residues. The CDR3, as DNA: TGCGCCAGCAGTCAATACCGGGACAGGGGTCCCTACGAGCAGTACTTC. It codes for CASSQYRDRGPYEQYF.

The gene calls are TRBV7-9 and TRBJ2-1; a weak D match, TRBD2 (6 bases). CDR1 and CDR2 from the germline V gene are SEHNR and FQNEAQ (reference sequence). Trimming shortened V by 2 bases and J by 0 bases, and 20 bases separated the two germline ends. The CDR3 sequence is 19 residues long. The DNA of the CDR3 is TGTGCCAGCAGCTTATCAGCTGGAACTAGCTTCAGCTCCTACAATGAGCAGTTCTTC. Amino acid sequence: CASSLSAGTSFSSYNEQFF.

The chain couples TRBV29-1 to TRBJ2-1; perhaps TRBD1 as D (5 bases). Between the trimmed V and J ends, which lost 0 bases and 9 bases, there was a span of 15 bases. This CDR3 comprises 14 residues. Germline V gene data show CDR1 as SQVTM and CDR2 as ANQGSEA. The DNA of the CDR3 is TGCAGCGTTGAAGATATGGACAAGGCCTTTGAGCAGTTCTTC. As protein: CSVEDMDKAFEQFF.

This clone was seen a handful of times. The rearrangement links TRBV6-1 to TRBJ2-5; tentative D call: TRBD2 (7 bases). The CDR3 runs to 16 residues. From germline, CDR1 is MNHNS and CDR2 SASEGT. The V and J ends lost 4 bases and 3 bases respectively, with 18 bases between them. In DNA form, the CDR3 reads TGTGCCAGCAGTGGCCTGGGAAAGGGGGGGAAAGAGACCCAGTACTTC. This codes for CASSGLGKGGKETQYF.

V usage is TRBV7-9 and J usage is TRBJ2-7; 10 nucleotides line up with TRBD1. Germline V lookup: CDR1 SEHNR, CDR2 FQNEAQ (reference sequence). This CDR3 has 15 amino acids. Trimming at V came to 5 bases and at J to 5 bases, leaving 9 bases not matched to a gene. This chain's CDR3 is CASSISGTGVDEQYF. In DNA form, the CDR3 reads TGTGCCAGCAGCATCTCCGGGACAGGGGTTGACGAGCAGTACTTC.

The chain carries TRBV5-1 and TRBJ2-3, with 10 bases that match TRBD2. The CDR3 sequence is 16 residues long. Losses at the gene ends were 0 bases for V and 1 base for J; bases not matched to a gene: 2. Germline V gives CDR1 SGHRS, CDR2 YFSETQ. CDR3 nucleotide sequence: TGCGCCAGCAGCTTGGCCGGGACTAGCGGCACAGATACGCAGTATTTT. It specifies CASSLAGTSGTDTQYF.

The CDR3 loop reads CATSRGGAGANVLTF. The CDR3 DNA reads as TGTGCCACCAGCAGAGGAGGGGCTGGGGCCAACGTCCTGACTTTC. The chain has TRBV15 and TRBJ2-6, with D possibly being TRBD1 or TRBD2 (5 bases each). The germline V gene encodes CDR1 LNHNV and CDR2 YYDKDF (reference sequence). V was trimmed by 1 base and J by 2 bases, leaving 6 bases between them. The CDR3 consists of 15 residues.

J is TRBJ1-6 and V is TRBV4-2; D remains ambiguous. V lost 0 bases, J lost 7 bases, and 10 bases lay in between. The germline CDR1 and CDR2 sequences are LGHNA and YNFKEQ. The CDR3 totals 15 residues. The CDR3 nucleotides read TGTGCCAGCAGCCAAGATCGGGGAGGGAATTCACCCCTCCACTTT. It is translated as CASSQDRGGNSPLHF.

The rearrangement joins TRBV10-3 to TRBJ2-1, with 8 nucleotides matching TRBD1. The CDR3 runs to 14 residues. Germline trimming cut 8 bases from V and 2 bases from J; bases unmatched to any gene: 5. Germline-derived CDR1 and CDR2 are ENHRY and SYGVKD. The CDR3 is CAIRTTGAYNEQFF. The CDR3 DNA follows: TGTGCCATCCGGACGACAGGGGCCTACAATGAGCAGTTCTTC.